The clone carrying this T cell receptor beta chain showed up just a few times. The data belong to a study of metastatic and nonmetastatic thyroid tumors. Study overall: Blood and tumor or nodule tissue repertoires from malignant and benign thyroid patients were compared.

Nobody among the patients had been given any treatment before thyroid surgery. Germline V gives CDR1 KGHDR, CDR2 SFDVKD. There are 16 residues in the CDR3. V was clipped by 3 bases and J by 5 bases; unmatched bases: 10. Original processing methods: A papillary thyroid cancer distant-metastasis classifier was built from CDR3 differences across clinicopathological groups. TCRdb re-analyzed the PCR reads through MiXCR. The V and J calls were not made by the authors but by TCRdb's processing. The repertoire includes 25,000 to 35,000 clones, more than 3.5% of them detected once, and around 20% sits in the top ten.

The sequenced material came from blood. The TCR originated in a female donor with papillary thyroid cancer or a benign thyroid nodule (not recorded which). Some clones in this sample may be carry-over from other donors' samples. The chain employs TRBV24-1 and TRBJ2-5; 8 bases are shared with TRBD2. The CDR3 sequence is CATSDGRGRGGETQYF. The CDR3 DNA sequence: TGTGCCACCAGTGATGGACGGGGACGCGGGGGGGAGACCCAGTACTTC.